This T cell receptor (beta chain) was obtained from a study of cytomegalovirus exposure and HLA in healthy donors. General study points: As was reported, the classifier diagnosed cytomegalovirus status with high specificity and sensitivity. The study designated roughly 150 TCR beta chains cytomegalovirus-associated. Whilst most TCR sequences proved rare, a subset of public TCRs occurred across many donors.

Worth noting for this clone: The antigen is undetermined.

The roughly 120-subject validation cohort, separate from the roughly 700-subject first cohort, included the donors. Profiled with immunoSEQ multiplex PCR; TCRdb holds only in-frame clones, not every one. The data hold approximately 160,000 clones, with 85% to 90% observed a single time. CDR1 and CDR2 from the germline V gene are SQVTM and ANQGSEA. This CDR3 region has 11 residues. The V and J ends lost 7 bases and 8 bases, in that order; junction bases with no gene match: 7. The chain has TRBV29-1 and TRBJ1-2, with 7 bases identical to TRBD1. The clonotype originates from a woman between 18 and 30 years old in good health and CMV-seropositive. Sample: PBMCs. The CDR3 DNA reads TGCAGCGGAGGCGACAGGGCCGGCTACACCTTC. Residues: CSGGDRAGYTF.